This TCR beta chain was profiled in a study of shared clonotypes between healthy human individuals. At a deep level, the assay was run. TCRdb's copy holds only in-frame clones and misses some; the assay was immunoSEQ multiplex PCR. The table lists under 2,500,000 clones, around 95% of them singletons, with about 0.13% in the top ten. Study results and limitations: Rarefaction exposed incomplete sorted-subset sequencing despite large depth. Researchers sampled blood only, noting tissue repertoires likely differ. A handful of donors shared 4.5% to 6.5% of their naive CD4 clonotypes.

On this clone itself: Its antigen is as yet unknown.

This CDR3 comprises 15 residues. V gave up 2 bases and J gave up 8 bases, with 19 bases separating them. In germline, CDR1 is SGHRS, CDR2 YFSETQ. This clonotype originated in a man in his late teens or twenties in good health. Sample: naive CD4+ T cells sorted from blood. Indicated subset: CD45RA+ positively selected. This chain links TRBV5-1 with TRBJ1-2, with D unclear. The CDR3 region has the DNA TGCGCCAGCAGCTTAAGTACTGAGGGTTGGAGGGGCTACACCTTC. This encodes CASSLSTEGWRGYTF.